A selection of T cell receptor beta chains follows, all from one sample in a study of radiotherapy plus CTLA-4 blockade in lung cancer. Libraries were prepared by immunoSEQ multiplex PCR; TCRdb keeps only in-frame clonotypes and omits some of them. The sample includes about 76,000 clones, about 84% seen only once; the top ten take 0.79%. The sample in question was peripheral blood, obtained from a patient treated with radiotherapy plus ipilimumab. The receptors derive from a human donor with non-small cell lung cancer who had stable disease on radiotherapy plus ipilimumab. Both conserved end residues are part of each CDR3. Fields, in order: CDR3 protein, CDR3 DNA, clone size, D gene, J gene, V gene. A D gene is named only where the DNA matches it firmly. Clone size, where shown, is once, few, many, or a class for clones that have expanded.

CDR3aa: CASSLAPGTSGDNEQFF; CDR3nt: TGCGCCAGCAGCTTGGCCCCCGGGACTAGCGGGGACAATGAGCAGTTCTTC; abundance: .; d_gene: TRBD2; j_gene: TRBJ2-1; v_gene: TRBV5-1
CDR3aa: CASGLDGGSDTQYF; CDR3nt: TGTGCCAGCGGGCTAGATGGAGGATCGGATACGCAGTATTTT; abundance: .; d_gene: .; j_gene: TRBJ2-3; v_gene: TRBV28
CDR3aa: CASTWTDSNQPQHF; CDR3nt: TGTGCCAGCACCTGGACAGATAGCAATCAGCCCCAGCATTTT; abundance: .; d_gene: .; j_gene: TRBJ1-5; v_gene: TRBV5-8
CDR3aa: CASSLDRGTDTQYF; CDR3nt: TGCGCCAGCAGCTTGGACAGGGGGACCGATACGCAGTATTTT; abundance: .; d_gene: TRBD1; j_gene: TRBJ2-3; v_gene: TRBV5-1
CDR3aa: CASSLWGLDTEAFF; CDR3nt: TGTGCCAGCAGCTTATGGGGGCTTGATACTGAAGCTTTCTTT; abundance: once; d_gene: .; j_gene: TRBJ1-1; v_gene: TRBV7-8
CDR3aa: CGKGRVQETQYF; CDR3nt: TGTGGAAAGGGCAGGGTTCAAGAGACCCAGTACTTC; abundance: .; d_gene: .; j_gene: TRBJ2-5; v_gene: TRBV14
CDR3aa: CASRPRGNNEQFF; CDR3nt: TGTGCCAGCAGGCCCAGGGGGAACAATGAGCAGTTCTTC; abundance: .; d_gene: TRBD1; j_gene: TRBJ2-1; v_gene: TRBV5-5
CDR3aa: CASSHRQVSYEQYF; CDR3nt: TGTGCCAGCAGCCATCGACAGGTTTCCTACGAGCAGTACTTC; abundance: few; d_gene: .; j_gene: TRBJ2-7; v_gene: TRBV13
CDR3aa: CASSDFADPHEQYF; CDR3nt: TGCGCCAGCAGTGATTTCGCTGACCCCCACGAGCAGTACTTC; abundance: .; d_gene: .; j_gene: TRBJ2-7; v_gene: TRBV10-1
CDR3aa: CASSQVRGETQYF; CDR3nt: TGTGCCAGCAGCCAAGTAAGGGGCGAGACCCAGTACTTC; abundance: .; d_gene: .; j_gene: TRBJ2-5; v_gene: TRBV14
CDR3aa: CASSLQGNQPQHF; CDR3nt: TGTGCCAGCAGCCTACAGGGTAACCAGCCCCAGCATTTT; abundance: .; d_gene: .; j_gene: TRBJ1-5; v_gene: TRBV7-8
CDR3aa: CASSPAGGVNNEQFF; CDR3nt: TGTGCCAGCTCACCAGCCGGGGGGGTGAACAATGAGCAGTTCTTC; abundance: .; d_gene: TRBD2; j_gene: TRBJ2-1; v_gene: TRBV18
CDR3aa: CASSSDQIPGNTIYF; CDR3nt: TGTGCCAGCAGCTCCGACCAAATCCCTGGAAACACCATATATTTT; abundance: .; d_gene: .; j_gene: TRBJ1-3; v_gene: TRBV11-1
CDR3aa: CASSEVSADTQYF; CDR3nt: TGTGCCAGCAGCGAGGTGTCCGCAGATACGCAGTATTTT; abundance: .; d_gene: .; j_gene: TRBJ2-3; v_gene: TRBV9
CDR3aa: CASSQDTGLDLETQYF; CDR3nt: TGTGCCAGCAGCCAAGATACCGGGTTGGATTTGGAGACCCAGTACTTC; abundance: .; d_gene: .; j_gene: TRBJ2-5; v_gene: TRBV4-2
CDR3aa: CASRFSGGDGKAFF; CDR3nt: TGTGCCAGCAGGTTCTCAGGGGGCGACGGGAAAGCTTTCTTT; abundance: .; d_gene: TRBD1; j_gene: TRBJ1-1; v_gene: TRBV28
CDR3aa: CASSLVSRQGNSPLHF; CDR3nt: TGTGCCAGCAGTTTGGTGTCCCGACAGGGGAATTCACCCCTCCACTTT; abundance: .; d_gene: TRBD1; j_gene: TRBJ1-6; v_gene: TRBV27
CDR3aa: CASGRSGANEKLFF; CDR3nt: TGTGCCAGCGGCCGGTCGGGAGCTAATGAAAAACTGTTTTTT; abundance: few; d_gene: .; j_gene: TRBJ1-4; v_gene: TRBV28
CDR3aa: CAFKQGSTEAFF; CDR3nt: TGTGCCTTCAAACAGGGGAGCACTGAAGCTTTCTTT; abundance: .; d_gene: TRBD1; j_gene: TRBJ1-1; v_gene: TRBV30
CDR3aa: CASSEPAGVGNQPQHF; CDR3nt: TGTGCCAGCAGTGAACCGGCAGGGGTCGGCAATCAGCCCCAGCATTTT; abundance: .; d_gene: .; j_gene: TRBJ1-5; v_gene: TRBV6-1
CDR3aa: CASSPRQQLNTEAFF; CDR3nt: TGTGCCAGCAGTCCACGACAGCAGCTGAACACTGAAGCTTTCTTT; abundance: .; d_gene: .; j_gene: TRBJ1-1; v_gene: TRBV9
CDR3aa: CASSLVRVDTEAFF; CDR3nt: TGTGCCAGCAGCTTAGTCAGGGTCGACACTGAAGCTTTCTTT; abundance: .; d_gene: .; j_gene: TRBJ1-1; v_gene: TRBV7-9
CDR3aa: CASSLPEAVYSNQPQHF; CDR3nt: TGTGCCAGCAGTTTACCCGAGGCAGTTTATAGCAATCAGCCCCAGCATTTT; abundance: once; d_gene: .; j_gene: TRBJ1-5; v_gene: TRBV28
CDR3aa: CASSILEGMSNYGYTF; CDR3nt: TGTGCCAGTAGCATACTGGAAGGGATGTCTAACTATGGCTACACCTTC; abundance: .; d_gene: .; j_gene: TRBJ1-2; v_gene: TRBV19
CDR3aa: CSVGGGTGINTEAFF; CDR3nt: TGCAGCGTTGGGGGGGGGACAGGAATCAACACTGAAGCTTTCTTT; abundance: few; d_gene: TRBD1; j_gene: TRBJ1-1; v_gene: TRBV29-1
CDR3aa: CAGRVDMGLEKLFF; CDR3nt: TGTGCCGGCCGGGTCGATATGGGTCTAGAAAAACTGTTTTTT; abundance: .; d_gene: .; j_gene: TRBJ1-4; v_gene: TRBV2
CDR3aa: CASSQGDQILQGGYTF; CDR3nt: TGTGCCAGCAGCCAAGGGGACCAGATTCTTCAAGGTGGCTACACCTTC; abundance: .; d_gene: .; j_gene: TRBJ1-2; v_gene: TRBV14
CDR3aa: CACSYDRGRLNEQYF; CDR3nt: TGTGCCTGCAGTTACGATAGGGGGAGGTTAAACGAGCAGTACTTC; abundance: .; d_gene: .; j_gene: TRBJ2-7; v_gene: TRBV6-5
CDR3aa: CASTRNTGELFF; CDR3nt: TGTGCCAGCACGCGGAACACCGGGGAGCTGTTTTTT; abundance: .; d_gene: .; j_gene: TRBJ2-2; v_gene: TRBV25-1
CDR3aa: CASSLTHGGAPFIQYF; CDR3nt: TGTGCCAGCAGCTTAACTCACGGGGGGGCCCCTTTCATTCAGTATTTT; abundance: .; d_gene: TRBD2; j_gene: TRBJ2-3; v_gene: TRBV7-3
CDR3aa: CASSSGIGGYEQYF; CDR3nt: TGTGCCAGCAGTTCCGGGATCGGCGGCTACGAGCAGTACTTC; abundance: .; d_gene: .; j_gene: TRBJ2-7; v_gene: TRBV6-6
CDR3aa: CASSPNYGYTF; CDR3nt: TGTGCCAGCAGTCCCAACTATGGCTACACCTTC; abundance: .; d_gene: .; j_gene: TRBJ1-2; v_gene: TRBV28
CDR3aa: CASSIRRGLNTEAFF; CDR3nt: TGTGCCAGTAGTATCCGGAGAGGGTTGAACACTGAAGCTTTCTTT; abundance: once; d_gene: .; j_gene: TRBJ1-1; v_gene: TRBV19
CDR3aa: CASSFRVNEKLFF; CDR3nt: TGTGCCAGCAGCTTCAGGGTAAACGAAAAACTGTTTTTT; abundance: .; d_gene: .; j_gene: TRBJ1-4; v_gene: TRBV2
CDR3aa: CASSLTGRGNTEAFF; CDR3nt: TGTGCCAGCAGCTTGACAGGGAGGGGGAACACTGAAGCTTTCTTT; abundance: few; d_gene: TRBD1; j_gene: TRBJ1-1; v_gene: TRBV6-5
CDR3aa: CASSPRPTSFGYGDTQYF; CDR3nt: TGTGCCAGCAGCCCCCGACCGACTAGCTTTGGGTATGGAGATACGCAGTATTTT; abundance: .; d_gene: TRBD2; j_gene: TRBJ2-3; v_gene: TRBV14
CDR3aa: CASSLAGPNEQFF; CDR3nt: TGTGCCAGCAGCTTGGCGGGGCCCAATGAGCAGTTCTTC; abundance: .; d_gene: .; j_gene: TRBJ2-1; v_gene: TRBV5-6
CDR3aa: CASSKPGLAGYNEQFF; CDR3nt: TGTGCCAGCAGCAAGCCGGGACTAGCGGGATACAATGAGCAGTTCTTC; abundance: once; d_gene: TRBD2; j_gene: TRBJ2-1; v_gene: TRBV7-9
CDR3aa: CASSSADSHNSPLHF; CDR3nt: TGTGCCAGCAGTTCCGCGGACAGCCATAATTCACCCCTCCACTTT; abundance: .; d_gene: .; j_gene: TRBJ1-6; v_gene: TRBV6-5
CDR3aa: CASSEGPRANEQFF; CDR3nt: TGCGCCAGCAGTGAGGGGCCAAGGGCGAATGAGCAGTTCTTC; abundance: once; d_gene: .; j_gene: TRBJ2-1; v_gene: TRBV10-1
CDR3aa: CAWSGGTSNTGELFF; CDR3nt: TGTGCCTGGAGTGGAGGGACTTCGAACACCGGGGAGCTGTTTTTT; abundance: .; d_gene: .; j_gene: TRBJ2-2; v_gene: TRBV30
CDR3aa: CASSYSEGYYTDTQYF; CDR3nt: TGTGCCAGCAGTTACTCGGAAGGGTACTACACAGATACGCAGTATTTT; abundance: .; d_gene: .; j_gene: TRBJ2-3; v_gene: TRBV6-6
CDR3aa: CASSRGNTEAFF; CDR3nt: TGCGCCAGCAGTCGGGGGAACACTGAAGCTTTCTTT; abundance: .; d_gene: .; j_gene: TRBJ1-1; v_gene: TRBV10-2
CDR3aa: CASSPLDRGLVRTQYF; CDR3nt: TGTGCCAGCAGTCCGTTGGACAGGGGGTTGGTTCGGACCCAGTACTTC; abundance: .; d_gene: TRBD1; j_gene: TRBJ2-5; v_gene: TRBV27
CDR3aa: CASSLFPERGANVLTF; CDR3nt: TGTGCCAGCAGCTTGTTCCCTGAGCGGGGGGCCAACGTCCTGACTTTC; abundance: .; d_gene: .; j_gene: TRBJ2-6; v_gene: TRBV5-5
CDR3aa: CASSSRPGQGLAGVSYEQYF; CDR3nt: TGTGCCAGCAGTTCGCGACCGGGACAGGGACTAGCGGGGGTTTCCTACGAGCAGTACTTC; abundance: .; d_gene: TRBD2; j_gene: TRBJ2-7; v_gene: TRBV28
CDR3aa: CASSRQGLLNEQFF; CDR3nt: TGCGCCAGCAGCCGGCAAGGACTCCTCAATGAGCAGTTCTTC; abundance: .; d_gene: .; j_gene: TRBJ2-1; v_gene: TRBV4-1
CDR3aa: CASSLDGGTGELFF; CDR3nt: TGTGCCAGCAGCTTAGATGGGGGAACCGGGGAGCTGTTTTTT; abundance: .; d_gene: .; j_gene: TRBJ2-2; v_gene: TRBV11-3